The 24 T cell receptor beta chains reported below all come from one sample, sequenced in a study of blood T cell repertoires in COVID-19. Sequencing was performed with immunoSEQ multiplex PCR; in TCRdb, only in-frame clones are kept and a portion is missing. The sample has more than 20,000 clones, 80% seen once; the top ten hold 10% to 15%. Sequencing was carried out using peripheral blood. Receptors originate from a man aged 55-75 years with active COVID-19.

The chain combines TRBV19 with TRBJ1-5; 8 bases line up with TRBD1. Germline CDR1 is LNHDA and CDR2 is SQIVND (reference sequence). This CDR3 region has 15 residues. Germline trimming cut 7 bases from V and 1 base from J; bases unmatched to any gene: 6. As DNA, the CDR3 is TGTGCCAGTATTGGGGACAGGTGGAGCAATCAGCCCCAGCATTTT. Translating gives CASIGDRWSNQPQHF.

The DNA of the CDR3 is TGTGCCACCAGTGATTTGATCGGGGGGCTTGTCTTTGAGCAGTTCTTC. Its translation: CATSDLIGGLVFEQFF. The chain carries TRBV24-1 and TRBJ2-1; weak D call: TRBD2 (7 bases). The V and J ends lost 0 bases and 9 bases respectively, with 17 bases between them. CDR3 size: 16 residues. CDR1 and CDR2 from the germline V gene are KGHDR and SFDVKD.

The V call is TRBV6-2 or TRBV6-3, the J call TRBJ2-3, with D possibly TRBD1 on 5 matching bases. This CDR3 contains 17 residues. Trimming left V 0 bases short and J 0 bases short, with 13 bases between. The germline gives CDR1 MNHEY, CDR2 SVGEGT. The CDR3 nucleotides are TGTGCCAGCAGTTACTCGAGTGTTTCAGGGAGCACAGATACGCAGTATTTT. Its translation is CASSYSSVSGSTDTQYF.

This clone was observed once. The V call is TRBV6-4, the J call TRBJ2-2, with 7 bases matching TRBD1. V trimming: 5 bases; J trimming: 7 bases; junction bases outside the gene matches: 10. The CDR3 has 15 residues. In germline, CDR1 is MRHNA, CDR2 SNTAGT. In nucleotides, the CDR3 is TGTGCCAGCAGTCTTACAGGGGCGGCCGGCGGGGAGCTGTTTTTT. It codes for CASSLTGAAGGELFF.

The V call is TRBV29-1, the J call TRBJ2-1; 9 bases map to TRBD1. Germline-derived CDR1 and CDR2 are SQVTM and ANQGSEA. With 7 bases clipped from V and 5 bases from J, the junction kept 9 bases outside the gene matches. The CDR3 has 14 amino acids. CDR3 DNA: TGCAGCGCTGGGGGGACAGGGCTTAACAATGAGCAGTTCTTC. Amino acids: CSAGGTGLNNEQFF.

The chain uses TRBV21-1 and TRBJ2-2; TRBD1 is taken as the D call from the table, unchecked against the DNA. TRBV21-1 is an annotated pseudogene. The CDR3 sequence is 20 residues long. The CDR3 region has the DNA TGTGCCAGCAGCAAAGCGCTCGTCGGACAGGGCCGCCGGAACACCGGGGAGCTGTTTTTT. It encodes CASSKALVGQGRRNTGELFF.

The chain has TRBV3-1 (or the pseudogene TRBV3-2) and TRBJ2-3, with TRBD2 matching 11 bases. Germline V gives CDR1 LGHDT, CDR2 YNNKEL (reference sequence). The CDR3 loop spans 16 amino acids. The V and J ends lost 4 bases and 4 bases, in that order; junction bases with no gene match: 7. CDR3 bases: TGTGCCAGCAGCCCCTTAGCGGGAGGGTGGGCAGATACGCAGTATTTT. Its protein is CASSPLAGGWADTQYF.

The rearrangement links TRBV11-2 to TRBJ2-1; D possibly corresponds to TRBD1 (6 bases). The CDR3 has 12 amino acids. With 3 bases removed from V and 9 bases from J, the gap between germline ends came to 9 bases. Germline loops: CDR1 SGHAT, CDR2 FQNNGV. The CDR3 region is CASSFEGGEQFF. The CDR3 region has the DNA TGTGCCAGCAGCTTCGAAGGGGGTGAGCAGTTCTTC.

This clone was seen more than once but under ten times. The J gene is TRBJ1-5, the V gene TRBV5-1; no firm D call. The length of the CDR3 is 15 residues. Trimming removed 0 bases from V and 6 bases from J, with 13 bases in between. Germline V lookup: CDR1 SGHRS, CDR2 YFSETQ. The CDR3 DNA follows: TGCGCCAGCAGCTTGGTACCGGGGTCCGCTCAGCCCCAGCATTTT. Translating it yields CASSLVPGSAQPQHF.

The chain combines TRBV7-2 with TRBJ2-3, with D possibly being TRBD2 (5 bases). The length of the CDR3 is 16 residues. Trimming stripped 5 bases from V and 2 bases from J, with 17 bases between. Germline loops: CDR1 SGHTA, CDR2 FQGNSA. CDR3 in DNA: TGTGCCAGCAGCCCCCCCGGACTTCCCGCCACAGATACGCAGTATTTT. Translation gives CASSPPGLPATDTQYF.

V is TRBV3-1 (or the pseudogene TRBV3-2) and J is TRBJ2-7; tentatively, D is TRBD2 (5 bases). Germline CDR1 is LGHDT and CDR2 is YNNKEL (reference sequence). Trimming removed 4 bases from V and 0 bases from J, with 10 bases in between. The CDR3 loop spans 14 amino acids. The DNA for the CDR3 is TGTGCCAGCAGCCCTCGGAGGAGCTCCTACGAGCAGTACTTC. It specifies CASSPRRSSYEQYF.

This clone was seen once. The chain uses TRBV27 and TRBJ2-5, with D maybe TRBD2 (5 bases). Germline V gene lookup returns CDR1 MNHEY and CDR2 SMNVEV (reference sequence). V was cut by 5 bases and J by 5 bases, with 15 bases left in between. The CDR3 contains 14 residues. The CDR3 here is CASSRSWAGETQYF. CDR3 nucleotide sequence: TGTGCCAGCAGTCGATCCTGGGCGGGCGAGACCCAGTACTTC.

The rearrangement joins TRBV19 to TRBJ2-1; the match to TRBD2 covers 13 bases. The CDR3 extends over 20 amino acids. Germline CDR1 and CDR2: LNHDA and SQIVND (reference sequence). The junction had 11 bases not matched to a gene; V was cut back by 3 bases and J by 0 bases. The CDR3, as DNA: TGTGCCAGTAGTATTCTTCTAGGACTAGCGGGAGTTAGCTCCTACAATGAGCAGTTCTTC. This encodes CASSILLGLAGVSSYNEQFF.

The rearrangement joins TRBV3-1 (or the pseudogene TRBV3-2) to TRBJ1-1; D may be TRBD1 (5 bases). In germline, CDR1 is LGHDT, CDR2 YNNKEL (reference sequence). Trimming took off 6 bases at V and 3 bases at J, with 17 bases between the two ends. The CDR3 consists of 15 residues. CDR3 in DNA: TGTGCCAGCAGGGGTCCCGGGACTGGTTACACTGAAGCTTTCTTT. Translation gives CASRGPGTGYTEAFF.

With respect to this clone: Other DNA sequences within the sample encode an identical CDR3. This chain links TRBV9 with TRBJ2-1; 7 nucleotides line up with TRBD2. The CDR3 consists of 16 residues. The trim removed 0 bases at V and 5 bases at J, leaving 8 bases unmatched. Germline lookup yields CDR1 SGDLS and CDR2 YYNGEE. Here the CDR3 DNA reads TGTGCCAGCAGCGTAGGTGGGGGAGGGAGGAACAATGAGCAGTTCTTC. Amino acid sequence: CASSVGGGGRNNEQFF.

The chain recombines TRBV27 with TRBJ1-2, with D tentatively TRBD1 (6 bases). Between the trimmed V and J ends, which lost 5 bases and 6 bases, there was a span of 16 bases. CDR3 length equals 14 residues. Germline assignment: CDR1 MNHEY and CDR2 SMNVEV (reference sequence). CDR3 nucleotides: TGTGCCAGCAGTCCGGGGCATCCAGGGGATGGCTACACCTTC. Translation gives CASSPGHPGDGYTF.

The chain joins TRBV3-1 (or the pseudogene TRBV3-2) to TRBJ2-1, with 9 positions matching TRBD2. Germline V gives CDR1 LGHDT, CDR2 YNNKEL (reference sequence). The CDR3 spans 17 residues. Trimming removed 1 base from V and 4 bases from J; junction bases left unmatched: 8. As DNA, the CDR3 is TGTGCCAGCAGCCAAGGTTCACTAGCGGGTCCATACAATGAGCAGTTCTTC. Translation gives CASSQGSLAGPYNEQFF.

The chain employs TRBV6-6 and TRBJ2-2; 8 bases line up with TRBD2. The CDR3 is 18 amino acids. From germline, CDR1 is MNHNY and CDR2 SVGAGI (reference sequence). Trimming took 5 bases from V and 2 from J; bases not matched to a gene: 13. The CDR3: CASSQQGSGGLNTGELFF. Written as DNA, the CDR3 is TGTGCCAGCAGTCAACAGGGCAGCGGGGGACTTAACACCGGGGAGCTGTTTTTT.

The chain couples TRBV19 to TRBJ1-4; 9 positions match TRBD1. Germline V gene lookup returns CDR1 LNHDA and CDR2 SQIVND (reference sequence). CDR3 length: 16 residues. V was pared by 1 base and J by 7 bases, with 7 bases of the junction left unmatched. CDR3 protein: CASSIGAGQGREKLFF. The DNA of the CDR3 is TGTGCCAGTAGTATAGGGGCGGGACAGGGACGTGAAAAACTGTTTTTT.

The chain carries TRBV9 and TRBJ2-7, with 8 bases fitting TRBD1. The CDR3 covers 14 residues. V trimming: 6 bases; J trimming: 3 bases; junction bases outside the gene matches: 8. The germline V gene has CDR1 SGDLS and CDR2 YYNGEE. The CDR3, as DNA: TGTGCCAGCACCTCTAGGACAGGGAACTACGAGCAGTACTTC. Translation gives CASTSRTGNYEQYF.

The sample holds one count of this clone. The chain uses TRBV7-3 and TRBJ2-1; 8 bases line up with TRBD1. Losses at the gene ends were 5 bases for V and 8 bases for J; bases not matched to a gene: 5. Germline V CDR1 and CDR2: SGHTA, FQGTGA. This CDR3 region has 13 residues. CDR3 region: CASSISGGDEQFF. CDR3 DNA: TGTGCCAGCAGCATTTCAGGGGGCGATGAGCAGTTCTTC.

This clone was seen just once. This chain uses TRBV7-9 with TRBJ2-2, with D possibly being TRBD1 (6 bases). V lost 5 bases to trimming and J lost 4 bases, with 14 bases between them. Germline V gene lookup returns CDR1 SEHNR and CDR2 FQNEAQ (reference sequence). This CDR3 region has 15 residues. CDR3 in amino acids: CASSIPGQTTGELFF. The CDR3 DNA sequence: TGTGCCAGCAGCATACCGGGACAAACCACCGGGGAGCTGTTTTTT.

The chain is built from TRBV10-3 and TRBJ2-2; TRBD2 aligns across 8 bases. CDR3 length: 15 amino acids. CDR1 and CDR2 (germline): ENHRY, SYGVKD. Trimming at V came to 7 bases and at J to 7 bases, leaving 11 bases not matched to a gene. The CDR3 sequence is CAINWSGSGSGELFF. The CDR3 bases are TGTGCCATCAACTGGAGCGGGAGCGGGAGCGGGGAGCTGTTTTTT.

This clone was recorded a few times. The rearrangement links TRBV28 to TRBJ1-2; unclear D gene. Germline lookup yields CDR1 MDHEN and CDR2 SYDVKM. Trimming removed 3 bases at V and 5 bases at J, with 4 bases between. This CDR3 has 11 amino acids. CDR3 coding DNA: TGTGCCAGCAGTTTCGGGTATGGCTACACCTTC. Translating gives CASSFGYGYTF.